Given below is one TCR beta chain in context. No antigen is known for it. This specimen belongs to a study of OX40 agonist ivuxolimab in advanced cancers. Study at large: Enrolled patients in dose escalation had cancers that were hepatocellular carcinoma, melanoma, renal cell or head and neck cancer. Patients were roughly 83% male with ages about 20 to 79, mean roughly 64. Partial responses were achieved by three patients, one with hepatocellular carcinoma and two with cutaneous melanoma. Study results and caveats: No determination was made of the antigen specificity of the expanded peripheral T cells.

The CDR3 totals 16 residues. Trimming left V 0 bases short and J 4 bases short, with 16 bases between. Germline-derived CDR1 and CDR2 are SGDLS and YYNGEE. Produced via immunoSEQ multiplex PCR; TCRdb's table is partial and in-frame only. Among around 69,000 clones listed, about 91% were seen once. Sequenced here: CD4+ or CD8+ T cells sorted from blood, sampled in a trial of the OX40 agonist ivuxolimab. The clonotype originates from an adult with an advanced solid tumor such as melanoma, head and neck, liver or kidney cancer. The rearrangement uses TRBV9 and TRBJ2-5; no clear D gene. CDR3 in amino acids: CASSVALSPGRETQYF. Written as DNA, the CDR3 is TGTGCCAGCAGCGTAGCTTTATCTCCCGGCCGAGAGACCCAGTACTTC.